This T cell receptor beta chain was captured in a study of T cells expressing NK-cell markers. Study summary: Researchers got TCR beta repertoires out of sorted CD3+CD56+NKG2C+, CD3+CD56+NKG2C- and CD3+CD56-NKG2C+ T cells. Seropositivity for HCMV was found in most of the eight sequenced donors, with one seronegative.

Looked up from germline, CDR1 is SNHLY and CDR2 is FYNNEI. CDR3 length equals 18 residues. TCRdb re-called the 5' RACE reads; one entry per CDR3 protein, DNA not given. This listing includes about 540,000 distinct CDR3 sequences. Material: blood T cells: a sorted CD56 or NKG2C T cell subset, CD4+ or CD8+ T cells, or bulk PBMC T cells (not recorded which). The V and J genes are TRBV2 and TRBJ2-3; TCRdb's D gene call, TRBD2, goes unchecked for lack of DNA. The receptor was derived from a man aged 18 to 29 in good health. The CDR3 here is CASREKILGLAGQDTQYF.